This TCR beta chain originates from a study of identical twins. CDR1 is DFQATT, CDR2 SNEGSKA, per germline (reference sequence). The length of the CDR3 is 15 residues. Trimming cost V 0 bases and J 6 bases; bases outside gene matches: 11. Notes on this clonotype: The antigen is unknown.

Study-level results: Models underestimated TCR alpha sharing (out-of-frame) in monozygotic twins.

TCRdb independently ran MiXCR on the 5' RACE reads; one entry per CDR3 protein. The data contain 700,000 or so distinct CDR3 sequences, over 20% of them seen just once; the ten biggest clones take up 4% to 5.5%. In addition, the sample was reused for a study of T cells expressing NK-cell markers.

The chain couples TRBV20-1 to TRBJ2-7; 7 bases fit TRBD1. The TCR was taken from a woman between 18 and 29 years old in good health. The sequencing input was PBMCs. The CDR3 region has the DNA TGCAGTGCTAGAGATTTGGCACAGGGGATCGGCGAGCAGTACTTC. Its protein is CSARDLAQGIGEQYF.